This TCR beta chain was found in a study of blood T cells in healthy people across ages. This clonotype was observed a few times. CDR3 length: 16 residues. Germline CDR1 and CDR2: SGHRS and YFSETQ. With 0 bases removed from V and 6 bases from J, the gap between germline ends came to 18 bases. The second PCR ran about 6 to 12 cycles with a sample-barcoded 5' primer and J-beta primers. Each CDR3 protein is one row after TCRdb ran MiXCR on the 5' RACE reads. The table shows more than 900,000 distinct CDR3 sequences, with under 30% occurring only once. These data are also associated with another study on T cells of mothers and their children.

The sample was blood. This receptor was taken from a girl aged 2-10 years in good health. The chain combines TRBV5-1 with TRBJ1-2; D is undetermined. CDR3 sequence (DNA): TGCGCCAGCAGCTTGGCCTACGTGGCAGACCCCGATGGCTACACCTTC. Translated: CASSLAYVADPDGYTF.